The clone carrying this T cell receptor (beta chain) has a handful of counts. The sample originates from a study of OX40 agonist ivuxolimab in advanced cancers. Study overall: Patients receiving dose escalation had hepatocellular carcinoma, melanoma, renal cell or head and neck cancer.

The CDR3 spans 14 residues. Germline-derived CDR1 and CDR2 are MGHRA and YSYEKL. Trimming pared 2 bases from V and 7 bases from J, leaving 12 bases between. Here immunoSEQ multiplex PCR was the method, and the copy in TCRdb shows in-frame clones only, minus some. Of approximately 75,000 clones listed, about 92% are singletons. The sequence was obtained from an adult with an advanced solid tumor such as melanoma, head and neck, liver or kidney cancer. Material: CD4+ or CD8+ T cells sorted from blood, obtained in a trial of the OX40 agonist ivuxolimab. This chain joins TRBV4-1 and TRBJ1-5; D ambiguous. The CDR3 DNA is TGCGCCAGCAGCCAACGGTGGGTCAGCCAGCCCCAGCATTTT. The encoded protein is CASSQRWVSQPQHF.